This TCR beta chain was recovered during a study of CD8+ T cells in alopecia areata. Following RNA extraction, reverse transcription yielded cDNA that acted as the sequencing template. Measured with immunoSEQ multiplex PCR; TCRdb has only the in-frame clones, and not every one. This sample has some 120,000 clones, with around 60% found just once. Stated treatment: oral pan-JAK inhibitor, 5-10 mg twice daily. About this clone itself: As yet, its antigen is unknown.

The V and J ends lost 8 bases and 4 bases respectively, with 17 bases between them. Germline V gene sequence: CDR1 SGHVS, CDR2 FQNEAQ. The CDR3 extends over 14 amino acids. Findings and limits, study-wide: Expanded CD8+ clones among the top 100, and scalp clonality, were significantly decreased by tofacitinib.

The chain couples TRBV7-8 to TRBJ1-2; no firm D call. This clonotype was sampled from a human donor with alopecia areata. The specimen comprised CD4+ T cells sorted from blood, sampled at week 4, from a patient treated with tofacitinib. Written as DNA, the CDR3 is TGTGCCAGCTCAACCGACCTAAACACCTATGGCTACACCTTC. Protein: CASSTDLNTYGYTF.